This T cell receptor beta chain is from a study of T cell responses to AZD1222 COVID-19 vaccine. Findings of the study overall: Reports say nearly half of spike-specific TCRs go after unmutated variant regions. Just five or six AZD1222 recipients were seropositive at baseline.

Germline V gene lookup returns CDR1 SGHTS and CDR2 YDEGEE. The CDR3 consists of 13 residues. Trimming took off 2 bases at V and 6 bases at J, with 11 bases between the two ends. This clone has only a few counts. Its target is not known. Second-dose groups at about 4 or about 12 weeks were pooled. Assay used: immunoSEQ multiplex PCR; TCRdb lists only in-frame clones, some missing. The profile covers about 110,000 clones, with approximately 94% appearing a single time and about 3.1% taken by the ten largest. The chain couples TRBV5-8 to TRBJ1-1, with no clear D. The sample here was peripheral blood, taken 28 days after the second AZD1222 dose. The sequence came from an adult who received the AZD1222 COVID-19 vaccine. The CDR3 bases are TGTGCCAGCAGCTTTACGCGGAGGGCTGAAGCTTTCTTT. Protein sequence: CASSFTRRAEAFF.